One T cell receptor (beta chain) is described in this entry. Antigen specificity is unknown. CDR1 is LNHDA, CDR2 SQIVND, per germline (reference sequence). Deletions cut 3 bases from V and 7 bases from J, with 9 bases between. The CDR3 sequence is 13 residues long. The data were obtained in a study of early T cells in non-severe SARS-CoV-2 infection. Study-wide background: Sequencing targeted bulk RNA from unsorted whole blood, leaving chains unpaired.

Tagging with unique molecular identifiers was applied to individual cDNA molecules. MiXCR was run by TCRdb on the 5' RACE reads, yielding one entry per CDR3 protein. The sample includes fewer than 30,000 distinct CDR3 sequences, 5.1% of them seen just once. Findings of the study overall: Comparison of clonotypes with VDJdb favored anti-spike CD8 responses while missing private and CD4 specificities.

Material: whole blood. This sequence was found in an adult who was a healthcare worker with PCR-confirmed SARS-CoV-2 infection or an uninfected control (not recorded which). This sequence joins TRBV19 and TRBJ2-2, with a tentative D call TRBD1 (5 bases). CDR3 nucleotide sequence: TGTGCCAGTAGTATCCAGGGTAACGGGGAGCTGTTTTTT. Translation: CASSIQGNGELFF.